These T cell receptor beta chains were read from a single sample in a study of blood T cell repertoires in COVID-19. Here immunoSEQ multiplex PCR was the method, and the copy in TCRdb shows in-frame clones only, minus some. The sample has some 99,000 clones; over 70% are singletons. Sequencing was carried out using peripheral blood. These TCRs come from a man in his sixties or seventies with acute or convalescent COVID-19. Both conserved end residues are part of each CDR3. D genes are given only for firm matches. Expanded clones are given a class, and other clones once, few, many or no size at all.

abundance: .
j_gene: TRBJ2-3
v_gene: TRBV7-2
d_gene: .
CDR3aa: CASNLEYLRTDTQYF
CDR3nt: TGTGCCAGCAACTTGGAGTACCTTCGCACAGATACGCAGTATTTT

abundance: .
j_gene: TRBJ1-2
v_gene: TRBV15
d_gene: .
CDR3aa: CATSSYTGGRSYTF
CDR3nt: TGTGCCACCAGCTCTTATACAGGTGGACGGAGCTACACCTTC

abundance: .
j_gene: TRBJ2-5
v_gene: TRBV2
d_gene: .
CDR3aa: CASSDARQGQETQYF
CDR3nt: TGTGCCAGCAGTGATGCGAGGCAGGGTCAAGAGACCCAGTACTTC

abundance: .
j_gene: TRBJ2-2
v_gene: TRBV6-6
d_gene: TRBD1
CDR3aa: CASADRVRTGELFF
CDR3nt: TGTGCCAGCGCTGACAGGGTTCGGACCGGGGAGCTGTTTTTT

abundance: .
j_gene: TRBJ1-5
v_gene: TRBV5-4
d_gene: .
CDR3aa: CASSLAEGQPQHF
CDR3nt: TGTGCCAGCAGCTTGGCCGAGGGCCAGCCCCAGCATTTT

abundance: .
j_gene: TRBJ1-2
v_gene: TRBV6-5
d_gene: .
CDR3aa: CASSYGPDYGYTF
CDR3nt: TGTGCCAGCAGTTATGGCCCCGATTATGGCTACACCTTC

abundance: .
j_gene: TRBJ1-2
v_gene: TRBV5-4
d_gene: .
CDR3aa: CASSVSRGYGGYTF
CDR3nt: TGTGCCAGCAGCGTGTCAAGGGGTTACGGTGGCTACACCTTC

abundance: .
j_gene: TRBJ2-5
v_gene: TRBV28
d_gene: .
CDR3aa: CASSSGQIEETQYF
CDR3nt: TGTGCCAGCAGTTCCGGACAGATTGAGGAGACCCAGTACTTC

abundance: once
j_gene: TRBJ2-7
v_gene: TRBV10-3
d_gene: .
CDR3aa: CAIRGAGLGYEQYF
CDR3nt: TGTGCCATCAGGGGGGCAGGGTTAGGCTACGAGCAGTACTTC

abundance: many
j_gene: TRBJ2-7
v_gene: TRBV4-3
d_gene: .
CDR3aa: CASSRTSQVGEQYF
CDR3nt: TGCGCCAGCAGCCGGACGTCACAGGTCGGGGAGCAGTACTTC

abundance: .
j_gene: TRBJ1-5
v_gene: TRBV7-9
d_gene: .
CDR3aa: CASSLYRGSNQPQHF
CDR3nt: TGTGCCAGCAGCTTATATAGGGGGAGCAATCAGCCCCAGCATTTT

abundance: .
j_gene: TRBJ1-5
v_gene: TRBV19
d_gene: .
CDR3aa: CASSPNPQPQHF
CDR3nt: TGTGCCAGTAGCCCAAATCCACAGCCCCAGCATTTT

abundance: .
j_gene: TRBJ2-7
v_gene: TRBV23-1
d_gene: TRBD1
CDR3aa: CASSLLQRPGQDYEQYF
CDR3nt: TGCGCCAGCAGCCTGCTTCAACGACCGGGACAGGACTACGAGCAGTACTTC

abundance: few
j_gene: TRBJ2-7
v_gene: TRBV27
d_gene: TRBD2
CDR3aa: CASSWTSGPYEQYF
CDR3nt: TGTGCCAGCAGTTGGACTAGCGGACCCTACGAGCAGTACTTC

abundance: .
j_gene: TRBJ2-7
v_gene: TRBV27
d_gene: TRBD1
CDR3aa: CASSHTDRAHEQYF
CDR3nt: TGTGCCAGCAGTCACACGGACAGGGCCCACGAGCAGTACTTC

abundance: .
j_gene: TRBJ2-7
v_gene: TRBV11-2
d_gene: .
CDR3aa: CASSLLRDPVEQYF
CDR3nt: TGTGCCAGCAGCTTACTGCGGGACCCGGTCGAGCAGTACTTC

abundance: .
j_gene: TRBJ2-1
v_gene: TRBV11-2
d_gene: TRBD2
CDR3aa: CASSTFGASGSYNEQFF
CDR3nt: TGTGCCAGCAGTACCTTCGGGGCTAGCGGCTCCTACAATGAGCAGTTCTTC

abundance: .
j_gene: TRBJ1-2
v_gene: TRBV18
d_gene: TRBD1
CDR3aa: CASSPTGGADGYTF
CDR3nt: TGTGCCAGCTCACCGACAGGGGGCGCAGATGGCTACACCTTC

abundance: few
j_gene: TRBJ2-5
v_gene: TRBV28
d_gene: TRBD2
CDR3aa: CASSFAGGGEETQYF
CDR3nt: TGTGCCAGCAGTTTTGCGGGGGGCGGGGAAGAGACCCAGTACTTC

abundance: .
j_gene: TRBJ2-5
v_gene: TRBV4-1
d_gene: TRBD2
CDR3aa: CASSQDGGRETQYF
CDR3nt: TGCGCCAGCAGCCAAGACGGGGGGAGAGAGACCCAGTACTTC

abundance: .
j_gene: TRBJ2-7
v_gene: TRBV28
d_gene: TRBD1
CDR3aa: CASSLIGRGTYEQYF
CDR3nt: TGTGCCAGCAGTTTGATAGGCAGGGGGACGTACGAGCAGTACTTC

abundance: .
j_gene: TRBJ2-7
v_gene: TRBV2
d_gene: .
CDR3aa: CASRVGGAGREQYF
CDR3nt: TGTGCCAGCAGGGTGGGGGGTGCAGGCCGCGAGCAGTACTTC

abundance: .
j_gene: TRBJ2-5
v_gene: TRBV4-3
d_gene: .
CDR3aa: CASSQVGGGTGTQYF
CDR3nt: TGCGCCAGCAGCCAAGTTGGGGGCGGTACGGGGACCCAGTACTTC

abundance: few
j_gene: TRBJ2-7
v_gene: TRBV15
d_gene: TRBD1
CDR3aa: CATSRDSRTGGFYEQYF
CDR3nt: TGTGCCACCAGCAGAGACTCTAGGACAGGGGGGTTTTACGAGCAGTACTTC

abundance: .
j_gene: TRBJ1-5
v_gene: TRBV28
d_gene: .
CDR3aa: CASSFSIQPQHF
CDR3nt: TGTGCCAGCAGTTTCAGTATTCAGCCCCAGCATTTT

abundance: .
j_gene: TRBJ2-7
v_gene: TRBV3-1/TRBV3-2
d_gene: .
CDR3aa: CASSQVASSNYEQYF
CDR3nt: TGTGCCAGCAGCCAAGTGGCTAGCAGTAACTACGAGCAGTACTTC

abundance: .
j_gene: TRBJ2-1
v_gene: TRBV11-3
d_gene: .
CDR3aa: CASSLGLAPGNEQFF
CDR3nt: TGTGCCAGCAGCTTAGGTCTGGCCCCAGGCAATGAGCAGTTCTTC

abundance: .
j_gene: TRBJ2-3
v_gene: TRBV28
d_gene: TRBD2
CDR3aa: CASRSSGTSGRGTYF
CDR3nt: TGTGCCAGCCGATCGAGTGGGACTAGCGGGAGGGGGACATATTTT

abundance: .
j_gene: TRBJ1-6
v_gene: TRBV28
d_gene: .
CDR3aa: CASRTGRPYNSPLHF
CDR3nt: TGTGCCAGCAGGACTGGTCGGCCCTATAATTCACCCCTCCACTTT

abundance: .
j_gene: TRBJ1-5
v_gene: TRBV18
d_gene: TRBD1
CDR3aa: CASSGGQGRNQPQHF
CDR3nt: TGTGCCAGCTCAGGCGGACAGGGGAGGAATCAGCCCCAGCATTTT

abundance: .
j_gene: TRBJ2-7
v_gene: TRBV19
d_gene: .
CDR3aa: CASSRGAVYEQYF
CDR3nt: TGTGCCAGTAGTCGAGGCGCAGTCTACGAGCAGTACTTC

abundance: few
j_gene: TRBJ1-6
v_gene: TRBV7-2
d_gene: TRBD1
CDR3aa: CASSLTYRQGGNSPLHF
CDR3nt: TGTGCCAGCAGCTTAACATACAGACAGGGTGGGAATTCACCCCTCCACTTT

abundance: .
j_gene: TRBJ2-7
v_gene: TRBV7-8
d_gene: TRBD1
CDR3aa: CASSSDRGHYEQYF
CDR3nt: TGTGCCAGCAGCTCGGACAGGGGGCACTACGAGCAGTACTTC

abundance: .
j_gene: TRBJ2-2
v_gene: TRBV3-1/TRBV3-2
d_gene: .
CDR3aa: CASSLGSAAAGELFF
CDR3nt: TGTGCCAGCAGCCTTGGCAGCGCTGCAGCCGGGGAGCTGTTTTTT

abundance: few
j_gene: TRBJ2-1
v_gene: TRBV9
d_gene: TRBD1
CDR3aa: CASSATGTGTNEQFF
CDR3nt: TGTGCCAGCAGCGCTACCGGGACAGGTACCAATGAGCAGTTCTTC

abundance: .
j_gene: TRBJ1-5
v_gene: TRBV28
d_gene: .
CDR3aa: CASRGGGDQPQHF
CDR3nt: TGTGCCAGCCGTGGGGGGGGCGATCAGCCCCAGCATTTT

abundance: .
j_gene: TRBJ2-3
v_gene: TRBV6-4
d_gene: TRBD2
CDR3aa: CASSDSTSGPRDTQYF
CDR3nt: TGTGCCAGCAGTGACTCGACTAGCGGGCCTAGGGATACGCAGTATTTT

abundance: few
j_gene: TRBJ2-3
v_gene: TRBV27
d_gene: TRBD2
CDR3aa: CASRRLAGITDTQYF
CDR3nt: TGTGCCAGCAGGAGACTAGCGGGGATCACAGATACGCAGTATTTT

abundance: .
j_gene: TRBJ2-2
v_gene: TRBV27
d_gene: .
CDR3aa: CASSLPSRQNTGELFF
CDR3nt: TGTGCCAGCAGTTTACCTTCCAGACAGAACACCGGGGAGCTGTTTTTT

abundance: once
j_gene: TRBJ2-7
v_gene: TRBV11-3
d_gene: TRBD1
CDR3aa: CASSLRQGNTYEQYF
CDR3nt: TGTGCCAGCAGCCTCCGACAGGGGAATACCTACGAGCAGTACTTC

abundance: .
j_gene: TRBJ2-5
v_gene: TRBV12-5
d_gene: TRBD2
CDR3aa: CASGLSTASGSQETQYF
CDR3nt: TGTGCTAGTGGTTTGTCAACCGCTAGCGGGAGCCAAGAGACCCAGTACTTC

abundance: once
j_gene: TRBJ1-2
v_gene: TRBV10-3
d_gene: TRBD1
CDR3aa: CAIRTTGVDGYTF
CDR3nt: TGTGCCATCAGAACGACAGGGGTTGATGGCTACACCTTC

abundance: once
j_gene: TRBJ2-1
v_gene: TRBV6-2/TRBV6-3
d_gene: TRBD2
CDR3aa: CASSYSGTSGSLEQFF
CDR3nt: TGTGCCAGCAGTTACTCCGGGACTAGCGGGAGTCTAGAGCAGTTCTTC

abundance: .
j_gene: TRBJ2-1
v_gene: TRBV10-3
d_gene: TRBD2
CDR3aa: CAISVSAGGQVNPYEQFF
CDR3nt: TGTGCCATCAGTGTATCGGCGGGAGGGCAAGTAAACCCCTATGAGCAGTTCTTC

abundance: .
j_gene: TRBJ2-7
v_gene: TRBV19
d_gene: TRBD1
CDR3aa: CASSMGRGSYEQYF
CDR3nt: TGTGCCAGTAGTATGGGCAGGGGGAGCTACGAGCAGTACTTC

abundance: .
j_gene: TRBJ1-2
v_gene: TRBV7-8
d_gene: TRBD1
CDR3aa: CASSRDRDISYGYTF
CDR3nt: TGTGCCAGCAGCCGGGACAGGGATATTAGCTATGGCTACACCTTC

abundance: once
j_gene: TRBJ1-5
v_gene: TRBV2
d_gene: .
CDR3aa: CASSEETVSNQPQHF
CDR3nt: TGTGCCAGCAGTGAAGAGACAGTTAGCAATCAGCCCCAGCATTTT

abundance: .
j_gene: TRBJ2-3
v_gene: TRBV24-1
d_gene: TRBD1
CDR3aa: CATSDHGQGSDTQYF
CDR3nt: TGTGCCACCAGTGATCACGGACAGGGGTCAGATACGCAGTATTTT

abundance: .
j_gene: TRBJ2-6
v_gene: TRBV28
d_gene: .
CDR3aa: CASRGAGTDSGANVLTF
CDR3nt: TGTGCCAGCAGGGGAGCGGGTACGGACTCTGGGGCCAACGTCCTGACTTTC

abundance: .
j_gene: TRBJ2-7
v_gene: TRBV10-3
d_gene: .
CDR3aa: CAISDGSPAYEQYF
CDR3nt: TGTGCCATCAGTGATGGTTCCCCGGCCTACGAGCAGTACTTC

abundance: .
j_gene: TRBJ1-2
v_gene: TRBV5-1
d_gene: TRBD1
CDR3aa: CASSGLTGYDGYTF
CDR3nt: TGCGCCAGCAGCGGCCTGACAGGGTATGATGGCTACACCTTC

abundance: .
j_gene: TRBJ1-1
v_gene: TRBV9
d_gene: .
CDR3aa: CASSVDSHGDTEAFF
CDR3nt: TGTGCCAGCAGCGTGGACAGCCACGGGGACACTGAAGCTTTCTTT

abundance: .
j_gene: TRBJ2-5
v_gene: TRBV5-1
d_gene: TRBD1
CDR3aa: CASSPQGAQETQYF
CDR3nt: TGCGCCAGCAGCCCGCAGGGGGCCCAAGAGACCCAGTACTTC

abundance: .
j_gene: TRBJ2-7
v_gene: TRBV5-1
d_gene: .
CDR3aa: CASSLEGVGEQYF
CDR3nt: TGCGCCAGCAGCTTAGAGGGGGTCGGCGAGCAGTACTTC

abundance: .
j_gene: TRBJ2-3
v_gene: TRBV27
d_gene: TRBD2
CDR3aa: CASWEGTGGADTQYF
CDR3nt: TGTGCCAGCTGGGAGGGAACGGGAGGGGCAGATACGCAGTATTTT

abundance: .
j_gene: TRBJ2-7
v_gene: TRBV28
d_gene: .
CDR3aa: CASSLSGQGNYEQYF
CDR3nt: TGTGCCAGCAGTTTATCGGGACAAGGGAACTACGAGCAGTACTTC

abundance: .
j_gene: TRBJ2-7
v_gene: TRBV5-5
d_gene: TRBD1
CDR3aa: CASSIRTLTGSAYEQYF
CDR3nt: TGTGCCAGCAGCATCCGGACCCTGACAGGGAGCGCCTACGAGCAGTACTTC

abundance: .
j_gene: TRBJ1-6
v_gene: TRBV28
d_gene: .
CDR3aa: CASRGRHSSYNSPLHF
CDR3nt: TGTGCCAGCAGGGGGAGACACAGCTCCTATAATTCACCCCTCCACTTT

abundance: once
j_gene: TRBJ2-2
v_gene: TRBV5-1
d_gene: TRBD2
CDR3aa: CASSGSSGRVDGELFF
CDR3nt: TGCGCCAGCAGCGGATCTAGCGGGAGGGTGGACGGGGAGCTGTTTTTT

abundance: .
j_gene: TRBJ1-1
v_gene: TRBV5-5
d_gene: .
CDR3aa: CASSFGMNTEAFF
CDR3nt: TGTGCCAGCAGCTTCGGTATGAACACTGAAGCTTTCTTT